The 30 T cell receptor beta chains in this list originate from one sample, sequenced in a study of blood T cell repertoires in COVID-19. Profiling relied on immunoSEQ multiplex PCR, and the TCRdb table lists in-frame clones only, not all of them. The data contain fewer than 20,000 clones, roughly 88% of them singletons. Sequenced input: peripheral blood. Source of these receptors: a human donor in a cohort sampled during active COVID-19.

By sample share, this clone is medium-sized. V and J are TRBV18 and TRBJ2-7; TRBD2 aligns across 11 bases. Germline V lookup: CDR1 KGHSH, CDR2 LQKENI. Trimming at V came to 6 bases and at J to 4 bases, leaving 11 bases not matched to a gene. The CDR3 is made up of 16 amino acids. CDR3: CASSPSLAGDWYEQYF. The CDR3 DNA reads TGTGCCAGCTCTCCCTCACTAGCGGGAGATTGGTACGAGCAGTACTTC.

This chain connects TRBV6-5 to TRBJ2-5, with 9 bases matching TRBD2. From germline, CDR1 is MNHEY and CDR2 SVGAGI. The CDR3 runs to 16 residues. J lost 3 bases, V lost 2 bases, and 7 bases had no gene match. CDR3 coding DNA: TGTGCCAGCAGTTACGGGGCGGGGGGGCCGGAAGAGACCCAGTACTTC. Residues: CASSYGAGGPEETQYF.

CDR3 sequence (DNA): TGCAGTGCGGGGGGGAACTATGGCTACACCTTC. Translated, it gives CSAGGNYGYTF. The rearrangement uses TRBV20-1 and TRBJ1-2, with D possibly matching TRBD1 (5 bases). The CDR3 consists of 11 residues. V was cut by 6 bases and J by 2 bases, with 7 bases left in between. Germline V lookup: CDR1 DFQATT, CDR2 SNEGSKA (reference sequence).

A word on this clone: The identical CDR3 is also encoded by other nucleotide sequences in the sample. The chain employs TRBV5-1 and TRBJ2-7; TRBD1 agrees at 8 bases. Germline lookup yields CDR1 SGHRS and CDR2 YFSETQ. The CDR3 consists of 14 residues. V lost 4 bases to trimming and J lost 4 bases; unmatched junction nucleotides: 7. The CDR3 is CASSLGTGGYEQYF. Written as DNA, the CDR3 is TGCGCCAGCAGCCTAGGGACAGGAGGGTACGAGCAGTACTTC.

The rearrangement links TRBV2 to TRBJ2-1; D is perhaps TRBD2 (6 bases). Germline V gives CDR1 SNHLY, CDR2 FYNNEI. The length of the CDR3 is 15 residues. V lost 2 bases and J 3 bases, leaving 11 bases between the germline ends. The CDR3 reads CASSENLAVYNEQFF. CDR3 nucleotides: TGTGCCAGCAGTGAAAATTTAGCGGTCTACAATGAGCAGTTCTTC.

This rearrangement joins TRBV7-3 to TRBJ1-1; D is unresolved. This CDR3 is built from 17 residues. Germline assignment: CDR1 SGHTA and CDR2 FQGTGA. The V and J ends lost 3 bases and 1 base respectively, with 18 bases between them. The CDR3 bases are TGTGCCAGCAGCTTGGGATTTGGTGGGGAGGCGAACACTGAAGCTTTCTTT. Encoded protein: CASSLGFGGEANTEAFF. Full variable domain (rest looked up from reference TRBV7-3 and TRBJ1-1): GAGVSQTPSNKVTEKGKYVELRCDPISGHTALYWYRQSLGQGPEFLIYFQGTGAADDSGLPNDRFFAVRPEGSVSTLKIQRTERGDSAVYLCASSLGFGGEANTEAFFGQGTRLTVV.

This clone was seen a few times. This rearrangement joins TRBV7-6 to TRBJ1-5; TRBD1 is a possible D gene (5 bases). V lost 1 base to trimming and J lost 2 bases, with 12 bases between them. This CDR3 is 16 amino acids long. CDR1 and CDR2 (germline): SGHVS, FNYEAQ. CDR3 nucleotide sequence: TGTGCCAGCAGCTTAGTCGCGGGGGACGGCAATCAGCCCCAGCATTTT. This codes for CASSLVAGDGNQPQHF.

The chain employs TRBV9 and TRBJ1-2; 7 bases are a match to TRBD1. CDR3 length: 15 residues. V gave up 2 bases and J gave up 4 bases; unmatched junction bases: 8. Germline V gives CDR1 SGDLS, CDR2 YYNGEE. CDR3 in amino acids: CASSVNPGGGYGYTF. CDR3 in DNA: TGTGCCAGCAGCGTTAATCCAGGGGGTGGCTATGGCTACACCTTC.

The rearrangement uses TRBV7-2 and TRBJ1-2; maybe TRBD1 (5 bases). V lost 5 bases and J 4 bases, leaving 14 bases between the germline ends. The CDR3 totals 14 residues. Germline CDR1 is SGHTA and CDR2 is FQGNSA. The CDR3 DNA reads as TGTGCCAGCAGCCTGGACATTACTGTCTATGGCTACACCTTC. It specifies CASSLDITVYGYTF.

This chain uses TRBV6-5 with TRBJ1-2; TRBD1 matches at 11 bases. The germline V gene encodes CDR1 MNHEY and CDR2 SVGAGI. The V segment lost 11 bases and the J segment 7 bases; nucleotides outside the gene matches: 9. This CDR3 is 13 amino acids long. The CDR3 nucleotides read TGTGCCGAAAACGGACAGGGGGCGGTTGGCTACACCTTC. This encodes CAENGQGAVGYTF.

This sequence joins TRBV18 and TRBJ1-5; the D is unclear. Germline lookup yields CDR1 KGHSH and CDR2 LQKENI. The V end was cut by 2 bases, the J end by 4 bases, with 15 bases between. The CDR3 has 16 residues. The CDR3 region has the DNA TGTGCCAGCTCACCATTTGGGGAGGTCTCTAATCAGCCCCAGCATTTT. Its protein is CASSPFGEVSNQPQHF.

This chain links TRBV24-1 with TRBJ2-7, with 10 bases that match TRBD1. The germline CDR1 and CDR2 sequences are KGHDR and SFDVKD. Trimming cost V 5 bases and J 7 bases; bases outside gene matches: 19. The CDR3 covers 18 residues. The CDR3 region is CATSVRDRGFRGPLEQYF. The CDR3 DNA follows: TGTGCCACCAGTGTCCGGGACAGGGGCTTCCGCGGGCCCCTGGAGCAGTACTTC.

The rearrangement joins TRBV4-2 to TRBJ1-3, with a possible D match to TRBD1 (6 bases). The CDR3 runs 19 residues. The ends were cut back, 4 bases at V and 0 bases at J, with 22 bases in the middle. In germline, CDR1 is LGHNA, CDR2 YNFKEQ. Here the CDR3 DNA reads TGTGCCAGCAGCCCGAGTACCCCGCTCGGGACAAACTCTGGAAACACCATATATTTT. Translated, it gives CASSPSTPLGTNSGNTIYF.

The chain carries TRBV7-8 and TRBJ2-1, with TRBD2 matching 12 bases. Germline V gives CDR1 SGHVS, CDR2 FQNEAQ. J lost 5 bases, V lost 7 bases, and 3 bases had no gene match. The CDR3 is 14 residues long. The CDR3, as DNA: TGTGCCAGCAACCTAGCGGGAGGGGACAATGAGCAGTTCTTC. Translated: CASNLAGGDNEQFF. Using reference TRBV7-8 and TRBJ2-1 for the parts outside the CDR3, the full variable domain is GAGVSQSPRYKVAKRGQDVALRCDPISGHVSLFWYQQALGQGPEFLTYFQNEAQLDKSGLPSDRFFAERPEGSVSTLKIQRTQQEDSAVYLCASNLAGGDNEQFFGPGTRLTVL.

This chain joins TRBV21-1 and TRBJ2-5; the DNA was not compared with TRBD2, the D call given in the table. TRBV21-1 is described as a pseudogene. The CDR3 totals 14 residues. The CDR3 sequence: CASSTRILQETQYF. The CDR3 DNA reads as TGTGCCAGCAGCACGAGGATCCTCCAGGAGACCCAGTACTTC.

J is TRBJ2-1 and V is TRBV7-2, with 10 nucleotides matching TRBD2. This CDR3 contains 13 residues. With V trimmed by 5 bases and J by 10 bases, 5 bases remained unmatched. From germline, CDR1 is SGHTA and CDR2 FQGNSA. Written as DNA, the CDR3 is TGTGCCAGCAGCAATGAGCGGGAGGGCGAGCAGTTCTTC. It translates to CASSNEREGEQFF.

This clone has just one count. This chain links TRBV5-1 with TRBJ2-3, with D tentatively TRBD1 (5 bases). V lost 2 bases to trimming and J lost 0 bases, with 10 bases between them. In germline, CDR1 is SGHRS, CDR2 YFSETQ. CDR3 size: 15 residues. As DNA, the CDR3 is TGCGCCAGCAGCTTTGCCCAGGGCAGCACAGATACGCAGTATTTT. Translating gives CASSFAQGSTDTQYF.

This rearrangement joins TRBV6-5 to TRBJ1-1; TRBD1 matches at 8 bases. Trimming cost V 2 bases and J 0 bases; bases outside gene matches: 5. The CDR3 spans 16 residues. The germline V gene encodes CDR1 MNHEY and CDR2 SVGAGI. The CDR3 region has the DNA TGTGCCAGCAGTTACAGCAGGGGGCGGATGAACACTGAAGCTTTCTTT. This codes for CASSYSRGRMNTEAFF.

The CDR3 nucleotides are TGTGCCAGCAGTGAAGCGGGCAGTCAATACTCTGGAAACACCATATATTTT. This encodes CASSEAGSQYSGNTIYF. The V gene is TRBV6-1, the J gene TRBJ1-3; the D is unclear. V was pared by 0 bases and J by 0 bases, with 12 bases between. From germline, CDR1 is MNHNS and CDR2 SASEGT. CDR3 length: 17 amino acids.

The rearrangement joins TRBV5-5 to TRBJ2-3, with TRBD2 as a possible D gene (5 bases). Per germline, CDR1 SGHKS and CDR2 YYEKEE (reference sequence). The CDR3 totals 15 residues. V gave up 4 bases and J gave up 2 bases, with 14 bases separating them. CDR3 nucleotide sequence: TGTGCCAGCAGCCTAAAGTCGGGAATCACAGATACGCAGTATTTT. Its translation: CASSLKSGITDTQYF.

This clone occurred a few times. The V gene is TRBV6-2 or TRBV6-3, the J gene TRBJ2-7; D perhaps matches TRBD2 (6 bases). Germline V gives CDR1 MNHEY, CDR2 SVGEGT. CDR3 length: 11 amino acids. V lost 2 bases and J lost 7, with 6 bases in between. CDR3 region: CASSYGGEQYF. Here the CDR3 DNA reads TGTGCCAGCAGTTACGGGGGGGAGCAGTACTTC.

This chain connects TRBV6-6 to TRBJ2-1; D unclear. This CDR3 spans 16 amino acids. Germline V CDR1 and CDR2: MNHNY, SVGAGI (reference sequence). V lost 6 bases and J lost 8, with 23 bases in between. The CDR3 is CASSSLRRQQLDEQFF. The CDR3 DNA reads as TGTGCCAGCAGCTCACTTCGGCGGCAGCAGTTGGATGAGCAGTTCTTC.

The table lists this clone with a few counts. The chain couples TRBV5-4 to TRBJ2-3, with a weak D call TRBD2 (6 bases). There are 16 residues in the CDR3. Germline lookup yields CDR1 SGHNT and CDR2 YYREEE (reference sequence). V gave up 4 bases and J gave up 9 bases, with 24 bases separating them. The CDR3: CASSPSGTAELRTQYF. In DNA form, the CDR3 reads TGTGCCAGCAGCCCATCAGGGACTGCCGAATTGAGGACGCAGTATTTT.

V gene TRBV7-9 combines with J gene TRBJ2-7; D is unresolved. The germline gives CDR1 SEHNR, CDR2 FQNEAQ (reference sequence). The V end was cut by 5 bases, the J end by 7 bases, with 12 bases between. CDR3 size: 12 residues. DNA for the CDR3: TGTGCCAGCAGCCCCCCAGGCATGGAGCAGTACTTC. This translates into CASSPPGMEQYF.

The chain carries TRBV4-1 and TRBJ2-3; D might be TRBD2 (5 bases). The length of the CDR3 is 15 residues. In germline, CDR1 is MGHRA, CDR2 YSYEKL. The V and J ends lost 0 bases and 7 bases respectively, with 14 bases between them. In DNA, the CDR3 is TGCGCCAGCAGCCAAGATCTTTGGGCGACTAATACGCAGTATTTT. Translation: CASSQDLWATNTQYF.

This sequence joins TRBV2 and TRBJ2-2, with 13 bases matching TRBD2. There are 16 residues in the CDR3. The J segment lost 7 bases and the V segment lost 6 bases, leaving 8 bases of the junction unmatched. The germline V gene has CDR1 SNHLY and CDR2 FYNNEI. CDR3 DNA: TGTGCCAGCAGCTGGACTAGCGGGAGAGACGGCGGGGAGCTGTTTTTT. Translated, it gives CASSWTSGRDGGELFF.

The chain joins TRBV27 to TRBJ2-1, with 8 positions matching TRBD2. The CDR3 consists of 18 residues. Per germline, CDR1 MNHEY and CDR2 SMNVEV (reference sequence). V lost 1 base, J lost 7 bases, and 15 bases stayed unmatched. CDR3 region: CASSLYGGGTLVGNEQFF. CDR3 nucleotide sequence: TGTGCCAGCAGTTTATACGGCGGGGGGACCCTGGTTGGAAATGAGCAGTTCTTC.

The V call is TRBV7-8, the J call TRBJ2-5; no definite D call. Per germline, CDR1 SGHVS and CDR2 FQNEAQ. The CDR3 loop spans 16 amino acids. V lost 5 bases and J 2 bases, leaving 18 bases between the germline ends. The CDR3 here is CASSPKRPTIQETQYF. DNA for the CDR3: TGTGCCAGCAGCCCCAAAAGACCGACAATACAAGAGACCCAGTACTTC.

This clone was seen only a few times. V gene TRBV5-4 combines with J gene TRBJ1-2; 9 positions agree with TRBD1. After removal of 4 bases from V and 7 bases from J, the junction contained 11 bases not matched to a gene. From germline, CDR1 is SGHNT and CDR2 YYREEE (reference sequence). The length of the CDR3 is 15 residues. CDR3 amino acids: CASSPRDGTGSGYTF. The DNA for the CDR3 is TGTGCCAGCAGCCCGCGGGACGGGACAGGGTCTGGCTACACCTTC.

This clone has just one count. The junction shows a germline mismatch at one end, possibly a read error. The J gene is TRBJ2-2, the V gene TRBV7-2; D is ambiguous. Germline V gene data show CDR1 as SGHTA and CDR2 as FQGNSA. The CDR3 covers 16 residues. The CDR3 loop reads CASSLRARANTEELFF. The CDR3 region has the DNA TGTGCCAGCAGCTTACGTGCCAGAGCGAACACCGAGGAGCTGTTTTTT.